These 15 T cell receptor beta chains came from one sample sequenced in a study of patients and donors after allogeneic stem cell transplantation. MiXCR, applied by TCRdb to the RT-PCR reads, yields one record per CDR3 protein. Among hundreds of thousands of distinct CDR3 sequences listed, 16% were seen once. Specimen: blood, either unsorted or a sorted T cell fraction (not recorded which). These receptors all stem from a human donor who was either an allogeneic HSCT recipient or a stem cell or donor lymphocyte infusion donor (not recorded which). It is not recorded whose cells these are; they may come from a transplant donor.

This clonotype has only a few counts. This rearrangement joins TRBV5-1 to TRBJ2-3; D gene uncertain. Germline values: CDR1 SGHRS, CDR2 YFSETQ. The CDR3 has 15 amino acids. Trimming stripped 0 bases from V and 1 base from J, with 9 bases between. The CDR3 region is CASSLDSARTDTQYF. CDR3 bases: TGCGCCAGCAGCTTGGATAGTGCCCGCACAGATACGCAGTATTTT. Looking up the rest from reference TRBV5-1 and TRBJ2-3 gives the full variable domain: KAGVTQTPRYLIKTRGQQVTLSCSPISGHRSVSWYQQTPGQGLQFLFEYFSETQRNKGNFPGRFSGRQFSNSRSEMNVSTLELGDSALYLCASSLDSARTDTQYFGPGTRLTVL.

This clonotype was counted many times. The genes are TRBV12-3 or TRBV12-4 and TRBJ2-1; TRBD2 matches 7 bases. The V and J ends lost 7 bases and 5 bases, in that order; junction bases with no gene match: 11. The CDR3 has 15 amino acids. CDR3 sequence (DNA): TGTGCCAGCACCCTTGGCGGGAGTGTACACAATGAGCAGTTCTTC. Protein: CASTLGGSVHNEQFF.

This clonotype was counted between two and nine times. The CDR3 nucleotides read TGCGCCAGCAGCTTGCAACCGGGACAGGGAGACTATGGCTACACCTTC. Amino acids: CASSLQPGQGDYGYTF. V usage is TRBV5-1 and J usage is TRBJ1-2; TRBD1 matches at 9 bases. This CDR3 spans 16 amino acids. J was trimmed by 3 bases and V by 1 base; bases with no gene match: 7. Per germline, CDR1 SGHRS and CDR2 YFSETQ.

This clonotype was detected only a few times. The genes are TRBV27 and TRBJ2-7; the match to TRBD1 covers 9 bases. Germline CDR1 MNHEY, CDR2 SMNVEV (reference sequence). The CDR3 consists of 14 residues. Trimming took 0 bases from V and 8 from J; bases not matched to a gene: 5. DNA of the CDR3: TGTGCCAGCAGTTTATCAGACAGGGGGAAGAAGCAGTACTTC. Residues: CASSLSDRGKKQYF.

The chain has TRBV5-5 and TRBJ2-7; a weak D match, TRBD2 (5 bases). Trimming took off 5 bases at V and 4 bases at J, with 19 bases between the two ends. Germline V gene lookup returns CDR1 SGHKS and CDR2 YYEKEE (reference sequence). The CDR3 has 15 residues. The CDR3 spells CASRWRGIGGYEQYF. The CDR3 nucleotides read TGTGCCAGCAGATGGCGAGGGATAGGTGGATACGAGCAGTACTTC.

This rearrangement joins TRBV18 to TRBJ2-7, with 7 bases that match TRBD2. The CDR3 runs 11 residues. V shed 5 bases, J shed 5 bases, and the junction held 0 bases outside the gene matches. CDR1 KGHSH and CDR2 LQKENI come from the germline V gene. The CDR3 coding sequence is TGTGCCAGCTCAACTAGCGACGAGCAGTACTTC. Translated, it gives CASSTSDEQYF.

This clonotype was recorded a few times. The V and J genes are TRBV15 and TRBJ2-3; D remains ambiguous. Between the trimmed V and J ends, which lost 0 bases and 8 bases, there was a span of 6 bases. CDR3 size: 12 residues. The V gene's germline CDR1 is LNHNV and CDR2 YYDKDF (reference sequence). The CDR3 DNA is TGTGCCACCAGCAGAGATGCCGGTACGCAGTATTTT. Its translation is CATSRDAGTQYF.

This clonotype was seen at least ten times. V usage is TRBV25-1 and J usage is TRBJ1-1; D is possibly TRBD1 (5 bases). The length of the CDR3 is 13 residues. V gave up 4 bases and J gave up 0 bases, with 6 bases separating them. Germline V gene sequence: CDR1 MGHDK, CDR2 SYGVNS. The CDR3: CASSGGMNTEAFF. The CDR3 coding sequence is TGTGCCAGCAGTGGGGGGATGAACACTGAAGCTTTCTTT.

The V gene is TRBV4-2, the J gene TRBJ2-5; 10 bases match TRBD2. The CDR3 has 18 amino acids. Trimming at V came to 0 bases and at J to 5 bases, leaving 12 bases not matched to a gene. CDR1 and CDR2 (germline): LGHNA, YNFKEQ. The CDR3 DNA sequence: TGTGCCAGCAGCCAAGATCTCCCCCAGCGGGGGGGCCGGGAGACCCAGTACTTC. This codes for CASSQDLPQRGGRETQYF.

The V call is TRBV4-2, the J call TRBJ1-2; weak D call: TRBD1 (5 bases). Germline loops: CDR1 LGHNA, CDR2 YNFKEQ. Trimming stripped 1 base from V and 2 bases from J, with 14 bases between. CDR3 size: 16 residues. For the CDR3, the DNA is TGTGCCAGCAGCCAAGTGGGGACTGCGACCAACTATGGCTACACCTTC. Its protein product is CASSQVGTATNYGYTF.

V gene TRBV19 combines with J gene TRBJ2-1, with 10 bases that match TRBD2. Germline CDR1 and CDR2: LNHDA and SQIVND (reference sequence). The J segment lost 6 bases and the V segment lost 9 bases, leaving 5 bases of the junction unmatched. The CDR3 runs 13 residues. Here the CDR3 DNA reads TGTGCCAGCTTAGCGGGGGGAGGCAATGAGCAGTTCTTC. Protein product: CASLAGGGNEQFF.

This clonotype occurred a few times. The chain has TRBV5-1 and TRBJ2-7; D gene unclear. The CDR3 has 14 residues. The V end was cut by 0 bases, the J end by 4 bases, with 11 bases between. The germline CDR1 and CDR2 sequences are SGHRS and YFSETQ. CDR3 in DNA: TGCGCCAGCAGCTTGGGGCCCATAATATACGAGCAGTACTTC. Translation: CASSLGPIIYEQYF.

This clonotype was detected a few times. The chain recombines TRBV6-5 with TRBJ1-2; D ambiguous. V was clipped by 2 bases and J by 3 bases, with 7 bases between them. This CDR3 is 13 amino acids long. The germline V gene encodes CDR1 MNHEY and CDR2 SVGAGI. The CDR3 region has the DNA TGTGCCAGCAGTTACAGGGTTGACTATGGCTACACCTTC. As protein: CASSYRVDYGYTF.

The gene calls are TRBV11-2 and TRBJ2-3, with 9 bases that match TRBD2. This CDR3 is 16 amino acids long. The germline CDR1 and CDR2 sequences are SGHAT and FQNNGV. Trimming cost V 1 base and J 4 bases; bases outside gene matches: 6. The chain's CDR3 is CASSLVTAGGPDTQYF. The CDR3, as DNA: TGTGCCAGCAGCTTAGTCACGGCGGGGGGGCCAGATACGCAGTATTTT. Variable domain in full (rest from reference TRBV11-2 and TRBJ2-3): EAGVAQSPRYKIIEKRQSVAFWCNPISGHATLYWYQQILGQGPKLLIQFQNNGVVDDSQLPKDRFSAERLKGVDSTLKIQPAKLEDSAVYLCASSLVTAGGPDTQYFGPGTRLTVL.

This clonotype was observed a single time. CDR3 nucleotide sequence: TGTGCCACCAGTGAGACGACCGGGACTAGCACAGATACGCAGTATTTT. It yields the protein CATSETTGTSTDTQYF. The chain joins TRBV24-1 to TRBJ2-3; weak D call: TRBD2 (6 bases). V was shortened by 4 bases and J by 0 bases, with 13 bases between the two germline ends. Germline values: CDR1 KGHDR, CDR2 SFDVKD. The CDR3 runs to 16 residues.